This T cell receptor beta chain was retrieved from a study of T cells in Graves' hyperthyroidism and ophthalmopathy. The overall study: Blood from the periphery was taken at initial diagnosis, before any treatment.

Amplified regions were TCR beta CDR3 sequences from RNA transcripts. The primer set for the first-round RT-PCR of the TCR CDR3 was HTBI. Via MiXCR, TCRdb re-called the multiplex PCR reads, giving one row per CDR3 protein. The sample comprises fewer than 550,000 distinct CDR3 sequences, around 22% of which are singletons, and roughly 12% rests with the top ten. Overall study findings and caveats: Most thyroid-expanded clonotypes above 0.001 were also found in blood.

Trimming stripped 1 base from V and 1 base from J, with 4 bases between. Germline CDR1 is LGHDT and CDR2 is YNNKEL (reference sequence). This CDR3 is built from 13 residues. Every diagnosis used clinical symptoms, serum thyroxine and TRAb, thyroid ultrasound and orbital computed tomography. About this clonotype: Its antigen remains unidentified.

The chain recombines TRBV3-1 with TRBJ2-5; D not certain. The material sequenced was blood. This sequence was found in a woman under 40 with Graves' ophthalmopathy. CDR3 coding DNA: TGTGCCAGCAGCCAAGTTGCCCAAGAGACCCAGTACTTC. Amino acids: CASSQVAQETQYF.